The subject of this entry is one T cell receptor beta chain. The source of the sample is a study of blood T cell repertoires in COVID-19. Background on the study: Sites across the United States, Italy and Spain contributed samples from acute and convalescent COVID-19. PBMCs, B-cell-depleted T cells, or T cells provided the cDNA or gDNA that made up the material.

Authors' processing steps: For nucleated cells, counts were estimated from reference gene primer amplification. Assay used: immunoSEQ multiplex PCR; TCRdb lists only in-frame clones, some missing. The DNA was the basis for D and trimming; V, J and clone size are from that table. The repertoire consists of around 270,000 clones, with approximately 90% occurring once and the leading ten covering about 4.6%. Unmatched junction bases numbered 6, after V lost 4 bases and J lost 1 base. The CDR3 spans 15 residues. The V gene's germline CDR1 is LNHDA and CDR2 SQIVND (reference sequence). V and J are TRBV19 and TRBJ1-2; 7 nucleotides match TRBD1. The clonotype comes from a man aged 40-55 years with acute or convalescent COVID-19. Sequenced input: peripheral blood. In nucleotides, the CDR3 is TGTGCCAGTAGTAAGGAGGGACAGCTTAACTATGGCTACACCTTC. It encodes CASSKEGQLNYGYTF. Full variable domain (outside the CDR3, taken from reference TRBV19 and TRBJ1-2): DGGITQSPKYLFRKEGQNVTLSCEQNLNHDAMYWYRQDPGQGLRLIYYSQIVNDFQKGDIAEGYSVSREKKESFPLTVTSAQKNPTAFYLCASSKEGQLNYGYTFGSGTRLTVV.